Listed below are T cell receptor beta chains from one sample, sequenced in a study of T cells in Graves' hyperthyroidism and ophthalmopathy. TCRdb re-called the multiplex PCR reads with MiXCR, one entry per CDR3 protein. The data contain roughly 740,000 distinct CDR3 sequences, about 16% of them singletons. The specimen was blood. The receptors stem from a man younger than 35 with Graves' hyperthyroidism. Each CDR3 is given with its conserved first and last residue. The D gene is left open where the match is weak. Only part of the rows carry a size: once, few, many, or a class if the clone is expanded.

abundance,d_gene,v_gene,j_gene,CDR3nt,CDR3aa
.,TRBD1,TRBV27,TRBJ1-2,TGTGCCAGCAGGGGGACAGCTTGGCATGGCTACACCTTC,CASRGTAWHGYTF
many,.,TRBV29-1,TRBJ2-5,TGCAGCGTTGGGACGGTCCAAGAGACCCAGTACTTC,CSVGTVQETQYF
.,.,TRBV28,TRBJ2-7,TGTGCCAGCAGTTTAATCGGGGCTACCTCCTACGAGCAGTACTTC,CASSLIGATSYEQYF
few,.,TRBV6-1,TRBJ1-5,TGTGCCAGCATATTGCGGGATCGGCAGCCCCAGCATTTT,CASILRDRQPQHF
.,TRBD1,TRBV20-1,TRBJ2-7,TGCAGTGCTAACAGGGGGCAGGACGAGCAGTACTTC,CSANRGQDEQYF
few,.,TRBV20-1,TRBJ1-5,TGCAGTGCTATGTCTAGAATTAGCAATCAGCCCCAGCATTTT,CSAMSRISNQPQHF
few,.,TRBV7-3,TRBJ1-3,TGTGCCAGCAGCTTAGACTCGAGCCCTGGAAACACCATATATTTT,CASSLDSSPGNTIYF
few,TRBD2,TRBV5-4,TRBJ2-1,TGTGCCAGCAGACCGGGACTAGCGGTAAACAATGAGCAGTTCTTC,CASRPGLAVNNEQFF
many,.,TRBV7-9,TRBJ1-4,TGTGCCAGCAGCTTAGGGGATAAACTGTTTTTT,CASSLGDKLFF
few,TRBD2,TRBV27,TRBJ2-3,TGTGCCAGCAGGGGACTAGCTTATGCAGATACGCAGTATTTT,CASRGLAYADTQYF
many,.,TRBV7-3,TRBJ2-5,TGTGCCAGCAGCTTAATGGGTAACCAAGAGACCCAGTACTTC,CASSLMGNQETQYF
few,.,TRBV2,TRBJ2-7,TGTGCCAGCAGTGACGACAGGAGCTCCTACGAGCAGTACTTC,CASSDDRSSYEQYF
many,TRBD2,TRBV28,TRBJ2-5,TGTGCCAGCAGTTTAGGCGGGAGGGGGCGGGAGACCCAGTACTTC,CASSLGGRGRETQYF
many,.,TRBV7-9,TRBJ2-5,TGTGCCAGCAGCTCCCCGGGGAATATGGAGGAGACCCAGTACTTC,CASSSPGNMEETQYF
few,.,TRBV2,TRBJ2-7,TGTGCCAGCAGTGATAATAGCATTAAGTACTTC,CASSDNSIKYF
few,.,TRBV19,TRBJ1-6,TGTGCCAGTAGTATAGGCCCGGGGGTCGGCAATTCACCCCTCCACTTT,CASSIGPGVGNSPLHF
few,.,TRBV7-6,TRBJ2-7,TGTGCCAGCAGCTCCCGGGATCAATACGAGCAGTACTTC,CASSSRDQYEQYF
many,.,TRBV7-9,TRBJ2-5,TGTGCCAGCATCTCCGAGGGGGAAGAGACCCAGTACTTC,CASISEGEETQYF
.,.,TRBV28,TRBJ1-5,TGTGCCAGCAGTTTATTCAGGGGCTCACGCAATCAGCCCCAGCATTTT,CASSLFRGSRNQPQHF
.,TRBD2,TRBV19,TRBJ2-7,TGTGCCAGTAGTAATGGACTAGGACCCTACGAGCAGTACTTC,CASSNGLGPYEQYF
many,.,TRBV6-5,TRBJ1-2,TGTGCCAGCAGTTATCGCCAGGGGAATGGCTACACCTTC,CASSYRQGNGYTF
many,TRBD2,TRBV20-1,TRBJ2-1,TGCAGTGCTACTCCCGGGACTAGCGGGAGAGATGAGCAGTTCTTC,CSATPGTSGRDEQFF
few,.,TRBV24-1,TRBJ2-3,TGTGCCACCAGTGATGTCGGGTCCGATACGCAGTATTTT,CATSDVGSDTQYF
many,TRBD1,TRBV28,TRBJ2-7,TGTGCCGGCAGTCCCGGGGACAGGGCTGGCGAGCAGTACTTC,CAGSPGDRAGEQYF
.,TRBD2,TRBV6-1,TRBJ2-3,TGTGCCAGCAGTCTCGCGGCTAGCGGGATGGCAGATACGCAGTATTTT,CASSLAASGMADTQYF
few,.,TRBV19,TRBJ1-1,TGTGCCAGTAGCCTGACACCTCGCGGCACTGAAGCTTTCTTT,CASSLTPRGTEAFF
few,.,TRBV10-3,TRBJ1-4,TGTGCCATCAGTGACCCCTTAAATGAAAAACTGTTTTTT,CAISDPLNEKLFF
many,.,TRBV7-9,TRBJ2-2,TGTGCCAGCAGCTTAACAGGGACTTTTCCCGGGGAGCTGTTTTTT,CASSLTGTFPGELFF
.,.,TRBV20-1,TRBJ1-6,TGCAGTGCTCTCGCAACGGGGCGGCACTCCTATAATTCACCCCTCCACTTT,CSALATGRHSYNSPLHF
.,.,TRBV7-9,TRBJ2-7,TGTGCCAGCAGCCCGTGGACTCGCCAATCCGAGCAGTACTTC,CASSPWTRQSEQYF
.,TRBD1,TRBV20-1,TRBJ2-7,TGCAGTGCTAAGAGACAGGGGAGTGTGTACGAGCAGTACTTC,CSAKRQGSVYEQYF
many,.,TRBV2,TRBJ1-6,TGTGCCAGCAGTGACTACAGCTCAAAGAATTCACCCCTCCACTTT,CASSDYSSKNSPLHF
.,.,TRBV20-1,TRBJ1-5,TGCAGTGCTAGAGATTCCGGGGCGGGAAATCAGCCCCAGCATTTT,CSARDSGAGNQPQHF
.,.,TRBV5-6,TRBJ1-4,TGTGCCAGCAGCCCGGCCGGAGGAGGGAATGAAAAACTGTTTTTT,CASSPAGGGNEKLFF
many,TRBD2,TRBV6-5,TRBJ2-7,TGTGCCAGCAGTTACGGGACTAGCCGCGAGCAGTACTTC,CASSYGTSREQYF
.,TRBD2,TRBV4-3,TRBJ2-7,TGCGCCAGCAGCCAAGCTAGCGGAACCTACGAGCAGTACTTC,CASSQASGTYEQYF
many,TRBD1,TRBV12-3/TRBV12-4,TRBJ2-3,TGTGCCAGCAGTTTGGTCAGGGGGTACCCAGATACGCAGTATTTT,CASSLVRGYPDTQYF
.,TRBD1,TRBV20-1,TRBJ1-1,TGCAGTGCTAGAGTAAGGGGCCAGGGGGCACTCAACACTGAAGCTTTCTTT,CSARVRGQGALNTEAFF
.,TRBD2,TRBV7-8,TRBJ2-1,TGTGCCAGCAGCTCGACTAGCGGGAGGGGTAGGTACAATGAGCAGTTCTTC,CASSSTSGRGRYNEQFF
many,.,TRBV7-2,TRBJ2-3,TGTGCCAGCAGCTTAGGAGGCCTCAGGGATACGCAGTATTTT,CASSLGGLRDTQYF
.,.,TRBV20-1,TRBJ2-7,TGCAGTGCTAGACGACTCAGCTCCTACGAGCAGTACTTC,CSARRLSSYEQYF
once,.,TRBV20-1,TRBJ1-2,TGCAGTGCTGATCAGGGGTTTAACTATGGCTACACCTTC,CSADQGFNYGYTF
many,.,TRBV12-3/TRBV12-4,TRBJ2-4,TGTGCCAGCAGTTCCAGGATAGCCAAAAACATTCAGTACTTC,CASSSRIAKNIQYF
many,.,TRBV5-5,TRBJ2-5,TGTGCCAGCAGCTTGTCCAGGGGCCAAGAGACCCAGTACTTC,CASSLSRGQETQYF
.,TRBD1,TRBV20-1,TRBJ1-5,TGCAGTGCTAGACCGGTTGGGACAGGCGAGAGAAGCCAGCCCCAGCATTTT,CSARPVGTGERSQPQHF
many,.,TRBV12-3/TRBV12-4,TRBJ2-1,TGTGCCAGCAGTGAGCGGCCGGCCTACAATGAGCAGTTCTTC,CASSERPAYNEQFF
many,.,TRBV30,TRBJ1-1,TGTGCCTGGAGGGTAGGTAGTCGGGCGACGGAAGCTTTCTTT,CAWRVGSRATEAFF
many,TRBD2,TRBV3-1,TRBJ2-2,TGTGCCAGCAGCCAACTAGCGGGAGGTAACGGGGAGCTGTTTTTT,CASSQLAGGNGELFF
few,TRBD1,TRBV7-8,TRBJ1-6,TGTGCCAGCAGCCGCTTAGGGGGCAGAGAGAATTCACCCCTCCACTTT,CASSRLGGRENSPLHF
few,TRBD2,TRBV20-1,TRBJ2-1,TGCAGTGCTCATAGCCCCCGACTAGCGGGAGGCAATGAGCAGTTCTTC,CSAHSPRLAGGNEQFF